What follows describes a single T cell receptor beta chain. Antigen: not known. By phenotype, naive CD8+ T cells were CD45RO-CCR7+CD27+CD95-. 5' RACE that incorporated UMI labels was used to prepare the TRB cDNA libraries. TCRdb reprocessed the 5' RACE reads and stores each CDR3 protein as one record, lacking DNA. This sample's table has tens of thousands of distinct CDR3 sequences. These data belong to a study of CXCR3-negative and CXCR3-positive naive CD8 T cells. Germline V lookup: CDR1 DFQATT, CDR2 SNEGSKA (reference sequence). The length of the CDR3 is 14 residues. Study outcomes and limitations: The study found comparably high diversity in both naive subsets and much lower diversity in memory CD8+ cells. Most assays used freshly isolated PBMCs, as cryopreservation partially reduced CXCR3. With respect to TRBV-TRBJ usage, naive CXCR3-negative and CXCR3-positive cells were similar; memory differed. When CXCR3-positive naive cells were set against CXCR3-negative naive cells, the former had more hydrophobic TRB CDR3s.

This clonotype was sampled from a human donor in good health. Some clones in this sample may be carry-over from other donors' samples. The sample comprised naive CXCR3+ CD8+ T cells from blood. Subset described: CD45RO-CCR7+CD27+CD95- naive CD8+ T cells expressing CXCR3 (TNR3+). The chain recombines TRBV20-1 with TRBJ2-7; absent DNA, TCRdb's TRBD1 call cannot be checked. CDR3 protein: CSAIGTGELYEQYF.